Presented here are 3 T cell receptor beta chains from one specimen sequenced in a study of T cell repertoires in cytomegalovirus infection. MiXCR, run by TCRdb on the reads, gives a single entry per CDR3 protein. In the table there are 150,000 to 200,000 distinct CDR3 sequences, 28% of which are singletons. The material sequenced was PBMCs. The source of these receptors is a human donor in good health (CMV status not recorded). Some clones in this sample may be carry-over from other donors' samples.

The chain recombines TRBV15 with TRBJ1-1, with D hard to call. The germline V gene encodes CDR1 LNHNV and CDR2 YYDKDF (reference sequence). The CDR3 consists of 12 residues. Trimming cost V 4 bases and J 7 bases, with 10 bases left between them. This chain's CDR3 is CATSKMRYEAFF. As DNA, the CDR3 is TGTGCCACCAGCAAAATGAGGTATGAAGCTTTCTTT.

The V and J genes are TRBV2 and TRBJ2-1, with 11 bases identical to TRBD2. This CDR3 is built from 14 residues. Germline assignment: CDR1 SNHLY and CDR2 FYNNEI. V dropped 6 bases and J dropped 7; count of bases not matched to a gene: 5. The CDR3 DNA reads TGTGCCAGCAGACGTAGCGGGGGGGCGAATGAGCAGTTCTTC. Protein sequence: CASRRSGGANEQFF.

This clonotype appeared a few times. A much bigger clone sits one base away, suggesting this may be a read error. The chain combines TRBV7-3 with TRBJ2-3; D unresolved. CDR1 is SGHTA, CDR2 FQGTGA, per germline. This CDR3 is built from 13 residues. With 1 base removed from V and 1 base from J, the gap between germline ends came to 3 bases. CDR3 residues: CASSLMGTDTQYF. The CDR3, as DNA: TGTGCCAGCAGCTTAATGGGCACAGATACGCAGTATTTT.